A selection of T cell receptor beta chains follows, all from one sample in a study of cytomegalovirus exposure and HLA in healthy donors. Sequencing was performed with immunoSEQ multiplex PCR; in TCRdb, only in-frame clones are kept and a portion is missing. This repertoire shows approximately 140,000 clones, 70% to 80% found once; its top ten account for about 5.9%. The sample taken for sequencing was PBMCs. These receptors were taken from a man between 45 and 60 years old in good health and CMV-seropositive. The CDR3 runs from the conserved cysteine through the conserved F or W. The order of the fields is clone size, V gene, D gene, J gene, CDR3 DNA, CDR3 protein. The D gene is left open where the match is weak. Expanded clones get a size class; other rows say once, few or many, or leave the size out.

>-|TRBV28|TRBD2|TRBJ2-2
TGTGCCAGCAGTTCCGGGAAGGTAGCGGGAGCTAACGGGGAGCTGTTTTTT
CASSSGKVAGANGELFF
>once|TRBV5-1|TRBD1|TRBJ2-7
TGCGCCAGCAGCTCGACAGGGGGCGCAGGTCACGAGCAGTACTTC
CASSSTGGAGHEQYF
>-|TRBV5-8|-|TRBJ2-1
TGTGCCAGCAGCTTGAGGGCAGGGTCCTACAATGAGCAGTTCTTC
CASSLRAGSYNEQFF
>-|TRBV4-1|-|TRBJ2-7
TGCGCCAGCAGCCAAGGGACAACCTACGAGCAGTACTTC
CASSQGTTYEQYF
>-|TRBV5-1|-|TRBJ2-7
TGCGCCAGCAGCCCGACAGTCGGGGGCGAGCAGTACTTC
CASSPTVGGEQYF
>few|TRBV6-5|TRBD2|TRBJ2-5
TGTGCCAGCAGTGGACTAGCGGGAGCAGAAGAGACCCAGTACTTC
CASSGLAGAEETQYF
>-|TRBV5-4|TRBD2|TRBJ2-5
TGTGCCAGCAGCCGGGGAACTAGCGGGAGGGGGGAGACCCAGTACTTC
CASSRGTSGRGETQYF
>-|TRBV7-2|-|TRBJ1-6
TGTGCCAGCAGCCGCGGGGGACCGAAGTATCTTTTCCACTTT
CASSRGGPKYLFHF
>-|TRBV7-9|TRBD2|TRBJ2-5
TGTGCCAGCAACTTAGCGGGAGCCGTACAAGAGACCCAGTACTTC
CASNLAGAVQETQYF
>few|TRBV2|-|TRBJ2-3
TGTGCCAGCAGTGGGGGGGTGGCTACGCAGTATTTT
CASSGGVATQYF
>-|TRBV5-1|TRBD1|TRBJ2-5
TGCGCCAGCAGCTTGGGACCCGGGACAGGAGAGACCCAGTACTTC
CASSLGPGTGETQYF
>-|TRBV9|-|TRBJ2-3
TGTGCCAGCAGCGTACAGTCCGACTTCACAGATACGCAGTATTTT
CASSVQSDFTDTQYF
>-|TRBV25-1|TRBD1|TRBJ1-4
TGTGCCAGCAGTGAAATCGGGACAGGGGACGAAAAACTGTTTTTT
CASSEIGTGDEKLFF
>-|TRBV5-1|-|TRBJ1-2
TGCGCCAGCAGCTTGTCGGACACAAACTATGGCTACACCTTC
CASSLSDTNYGYTF
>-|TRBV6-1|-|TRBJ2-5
TGTGCCAGCAGTGAAGCTCGGACAGAGAGGGAGACCCAGTACTTC
CASSEARTERETQYF
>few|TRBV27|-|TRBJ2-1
TGTGCCAGCAGTATCAGGTACCGCTCCTACAATGAGCAGTTCTTC
CASSIRYRSYNEQFF
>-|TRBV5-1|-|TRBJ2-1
TGCGCCAGCAGCTTGGCTAGCGCCTACAATGAGCAGTTCTTC
CASSLASAYNEQFF
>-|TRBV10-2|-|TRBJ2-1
TGCGCCAGCAGTGAGCCGCTCGGTGCGTATGAGCAGTTCTTC
CASSEPLGAYEQFF
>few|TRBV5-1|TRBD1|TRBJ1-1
TGCGCCAGCAGCTTGGACAGGGGCACTGAAGCTTTCTTT
CASSLDRGTEAFF
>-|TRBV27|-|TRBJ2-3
TGTGCCAGCGGGTTCAGGCAGTCTACGCAGTATTTT
CASGFRQSTQYF
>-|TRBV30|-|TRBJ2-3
TGTGCCTGGAGTGGAGGCGTCCAAATCACAGATACGCAGTATTTT
CAWSGGVQITDTQYF
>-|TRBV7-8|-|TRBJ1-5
TGTGCCAGCAGCCGAGGCGGGGGACAAACCCTGAATCAGCCCCAGCATTTT
CASSRGGGQTLNQPQHF
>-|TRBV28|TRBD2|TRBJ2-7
TGTGCCAGCAGTCCTGCGACTAGCGGGACCTACGAGCAGTACTTC
CASSPATSGTYEQYF
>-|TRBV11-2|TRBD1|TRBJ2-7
TGTGCCAGCAGCCCCGGGACAGGGGTTGAGCAGTACTTC
CASSPGTGVEQYF
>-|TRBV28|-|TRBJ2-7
TGTGCCAGCAGTTTTCCAGGGTCCTACGAGCAGTACTTC
CASSFPGSYEQYF
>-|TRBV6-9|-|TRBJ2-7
TGTGCCAGCAAAGAGGCCGGGGATTACTTC
CASKEAGDYF
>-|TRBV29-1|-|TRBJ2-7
TGCAGCGTTGGGACAGACCTGGGGCAGTACTTC
CSVGTDLGQYF
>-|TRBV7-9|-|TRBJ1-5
TGTGCCAGCAGCGCACAGGGTCAGCCCCAGCATTTT
CASSAQGQPQHF
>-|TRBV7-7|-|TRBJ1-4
TGTGCTAGCAGCTTATCCAGGAATGAAAAACTGTTTTTT
CASSLSRNEKLFF
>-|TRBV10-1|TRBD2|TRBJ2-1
TGCGCCAGCAGGTCGGGGACTAGCGGGAAGAGGGTACACAATGAGCAGTTCTTC
CASRSGTSGKRVHNEQFF
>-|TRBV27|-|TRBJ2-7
TGTGCCAGCAGTTCCGGGGGCTCCTACGAGCAGTACTTC
CASSSGGSYEQYF
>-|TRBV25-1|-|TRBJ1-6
TGTGCCAGCAGTGAACCACAGGGAACCTATAATTCACCCCTCCACTTT
CASSEPQGTYNSPLHF
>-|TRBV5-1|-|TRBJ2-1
TGCGCCAGCAGCTCCGTAGGAGATCGGGACAATGAGCAGTTCTTC
CASSSVGDRDNEQFF
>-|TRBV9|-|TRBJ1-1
TGTGCCAGCAGCGTAGGGGGCCGGTTCACTGAAGCTTTCTTT
CASSVGGRFTEAFF
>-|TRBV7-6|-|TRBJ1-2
TGTGCCAGCAGCCCCGGGGTTTTCTTCTATGGCTACACCTTC
CASSPGVFFYGYTF
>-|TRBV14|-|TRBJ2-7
TGTGCCAGCAGCCCGCGAGGTTTCGAGCAGTACTTC
CASSPRGFEQYF
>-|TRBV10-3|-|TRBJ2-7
TGTGCCATCAGTGAGTCAGGACTACGTAACGAGCAGTACTTC
CAISESGLRNEQYF
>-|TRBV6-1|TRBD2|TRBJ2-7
TGTGCCAGCAGTGAAACTAGCGGGAGCCCCTCTCACGAGCAGTACTTC
CASSETSGSPSHEQYF
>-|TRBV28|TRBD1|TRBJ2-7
TGTGCCAGCAGACCGTCGGGACAGGGGGGCTTTTACGAGCAGTACTTC
CASRPSGQGGFYEQYF
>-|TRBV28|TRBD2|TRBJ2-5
TGTGCCAGCAGTGAAGGACTAGCGGGGCTCCAAGAGACCCAGTACTTC
CASSEGLAGLQETQYF
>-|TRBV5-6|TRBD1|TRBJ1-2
TGTGCCAGCAGCTTGTTTTCAGGGGGTGGCTACACCTTC
CASSLFSGGGYTF
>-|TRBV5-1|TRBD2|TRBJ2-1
TGCGCCAGCAGCTTAGGGACTAGCGGGGCCGGGGATGAGCAGTTCTTC
CASSLGTSGAGDEQFF
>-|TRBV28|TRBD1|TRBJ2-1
TGTGCCACCCTGAGCCTGGGACAGCCTTACAATGAGCAGTTCTTC
CATLSLGQPYNEQFF
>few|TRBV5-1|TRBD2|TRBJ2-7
TGCGCCAGCAGCTCGGTACCCCGGGACTACTCCTACGAGCAGTACTTC
CASSSVPRDYSYEQYF
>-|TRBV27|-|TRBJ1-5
TGTGCCAGCAGCCCTCTGAGGGCGGGGAGCAATCAGCCCCAGCATTTT
CASSPLRAGSNQPQHF
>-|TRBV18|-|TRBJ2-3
TGTGCCAGCTCACAGGGGCGAGGACCTACGGATACGCAGTATTTT
CASSQGRGPTDTQYF
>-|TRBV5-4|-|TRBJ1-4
TGTGCCAGCAGCTTGGGACAGGTTAATGAAAAACTGTTTTTT
CASSLGQVNEKLFF
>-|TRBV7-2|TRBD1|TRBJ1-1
TGTGCCAGCAGCTTAGCCTTCGACAGGGAAACTTTCTTT
CASSLAFDRETFF
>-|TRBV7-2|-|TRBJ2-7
TGTGCCAGCAGCTTAGACAGCTCCTACGAGCAGTACTTC
CASSLDSSYEQYF
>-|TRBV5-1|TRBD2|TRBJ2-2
TGCGCCAGCAGCTTGACAGCGGGAGGGAACACCGGGGAGCTGTTTTTT
CASSLTAGGNTGELFF
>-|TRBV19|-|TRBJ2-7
TGTGCCAGTAGTATGGTACAGCCCTCCTACGAGCAGTACTTC
CASSMVQPSYEQYF
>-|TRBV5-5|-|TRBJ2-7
TGTGCCAGCAGCTTGGATAGCGGCACCTACGAGCAGTACTTC
CASSLDSGTYEQYF
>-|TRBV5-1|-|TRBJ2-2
TGCGCCAGCAGCTTGGGCGGCAGCTCACACGCGAACACCGGGGAGCTGTTTTTT
CASSLGGSSHANTGELFF
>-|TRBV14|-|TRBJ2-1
TGTGCCAGCAGCCAAGGGAGGGCCTGGAATGAGCAGTTCTTC
CASSQGRAWNEQFF
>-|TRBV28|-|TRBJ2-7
TGTGCCAGCAGGATCGGTATCGCCTACGAGCAGTACTTC
CASRIGIAYEQYF
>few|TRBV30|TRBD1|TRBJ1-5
TGTGCCTGGAGTGGGACAGGGGCTCAGCCCCAGCATTTT
CAWSGTGAQPQHF
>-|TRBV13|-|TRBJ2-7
TGTGCCAGCAGCTACGGACAGAGAGCATACGAGCAGTACTTC
CASSYGQRAYEQYF